Listed below are T cell receptor beta chains from one sample, sequenced in a study of multiple sclerosis patients with progressive multifocal leukoencephalopathy. The table came from immunoSEQ multiplex PCR; TCRdb's copy has only in-frame clones and leaves some out. The table lists about 30,000 clones, 90% of them singletons. This specimen consisted of PBMCs, obtained from a patient treated with natalizumab. Source of these receptors: a human donor with multiple sclerosis. Both conserved end residues are trimmed from each CDR3. The D gene is left open where the match is weak.

V,D,CDR3
TRBV12-2,.,ARPRDRPTLNYGYT
TRBV7-8,.,ASSLNAGQPQH
TRBV6-1,.,ASSEQRTAPTGELF
TRBV30,.,AYGGKGYGYT
TRBV20-1,.,SAIENYEQY
TRBV9,TRBD1,ASSGTGGRGQY
TRBV4-3,.,ASSHPGLGGSPLH
TRBV19,.,ASSIIRGRSNQPQH
TRBV7-2,.,ASSLGGRAYEQY
TRBV7-2,.,ASSLALSAYEQY
TRBV9,TRBD1,ASSVEDRDRIQY
TRBV28,.,ASTLGVSTDTQY
TRBV19,TRBD1,ASHRGQTDTQY
TRBV27,TRBD1,ASSSTGGGDEQY
TRBV2,.,ASQPSLDGYT
TRBV20-1,.,SARGLYGYT
TRBV7-9,.,ASSVTANTGELF
TRBV6-5,TRBD1,ASSRTGGPNTEAF
TRBV30,.,ACPAQGMTNTEAF
TRBV4-3,TRBD1,ASSRARQGYEQY
TRBV30,TRBD1,ACRDRGHEQY
TRBV5-1,TRBD1,ASPKGAENTEAF
TRBV6-1,TRBD1,ASSIQGAGNSPLH
TRBV7-9,.,ASSLDMNTEAF
TRBV28,.,ASTGARRGHYGYT
TRBV19,TRBD1,ASRSGTGTNYGYT
TRBV7-7,.,ASSVQGSTGELF
TRBV6-1,.,ASSESPGAGNSPLH
TRBV4-1,.,ASSQEGVWNTEAF
TRBV9,TRBD1,ASSPRQGGHYEQY
TRBV7-2,TRBD1,ASSLVQGANTGELF
TRBV7-9,.,ASSLFEETQY
TRBV5-4,.,ASSLVGASQPQH
TRBV4-1,TRBD1,ASSQTPVETGDSPLH
TRBV7-6,TRBD2,ASSRMTSGGSQF
TRBV5-4,.,ASRPGLGNTIY
TRBV28,.,ASSLFARGATGELF
TRBV27,.,ASSFFGRSNNEQF
TRBV29-1,TRBD2,SVRLAGTDTQY
TRBV5-4,.,ASSQGHSLSSYNSPLH
TRBV4-1,.,ASSKRDTREEKAYNSPLH
TRBV7-2,.,ASSPTGGRGTQY
TRBV15,TRBD1,ATSRQGARQPQH
TRBV15,.,ATSRERQGGWETQY
TRBV7-2,.,ASSLAGFSAF
TRBV7-2,.,ASNQGSVPDTQY
TRBV7-9,TRBD1,ASSPPGQGQETQY
TRBV6-1,.,ASSSGPLRNSPLH
TRBV28,TRBD1,ASSRDSNTEAF
TRBV4-1,.,ASSLSAETSEAF
TRBV15,.,ATSRVASSSYEQY
TRBV4-1,TRBD1,ASSLRQGYGGPKGGNTIY
TRBV15,.,ATSRDGEPGNTIY
TRBV9,.,ASSVGGPWETQY
TRBV29-1,TRBD2,SVEGLAGEAGELF
TRBV7-8,.,ASSESYEQY
TRBV7-2,.,ASSLGWVGTYEQY
TRBV6-5,TRBD1,ASTLGQGGADTQY